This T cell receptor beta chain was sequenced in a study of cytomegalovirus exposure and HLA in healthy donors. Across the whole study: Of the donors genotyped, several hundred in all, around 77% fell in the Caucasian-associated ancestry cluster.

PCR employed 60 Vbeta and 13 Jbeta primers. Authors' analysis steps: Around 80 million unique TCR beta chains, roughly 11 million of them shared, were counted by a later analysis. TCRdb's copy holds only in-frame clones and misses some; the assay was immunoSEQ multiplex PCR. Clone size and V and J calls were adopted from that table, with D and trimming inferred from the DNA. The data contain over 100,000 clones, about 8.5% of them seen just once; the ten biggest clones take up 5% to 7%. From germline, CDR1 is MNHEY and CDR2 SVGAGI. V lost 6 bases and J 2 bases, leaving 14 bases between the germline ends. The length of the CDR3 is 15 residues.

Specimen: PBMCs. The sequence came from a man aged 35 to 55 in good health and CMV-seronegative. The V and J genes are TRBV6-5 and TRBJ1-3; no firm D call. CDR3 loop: CASSTTARAGNTIYF. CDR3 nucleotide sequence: TGTGCCAGCAGCACCACCGCGAGGGCTGGAAACACCATATATTTT.